The source of this T cell receptor beta chain is a study of T-cell memory formation after mild COVID-19. Findings and caveats of the study: Clones that shrank (day 15 to 85) were balanced CD4/CD8, whereas later expanders leaned CD4+. Pre-infection memory already had some responding clones, implying cross-reactive memory joined.

The germline CDR1 and CDR2 sequences are SEHNR and FQNEAQ (reference sequence). V gave up 5 bases and J gave up 6 bases, with 15 bases separating them. This CDR3 contains 14 residues. UMIs and sample barcodes were carried by the TCR alpha and TCR beta cDNA libraries that 5'RACE produced using constant-segment primers. TCRdb reprocessed the 5' RACE reads via MiXCR and lists one record per CDR3 protein. The sample records approximately 570,000 distinct CDR3 sequences, roughly 18% being singletons. This clonotype showed up just a few times. The antigen is not known. Sequenced input: PBMCs or a T cell subset sorted from them (not recorded which). The chain recombines TRBV7-9 with TRBJ2-3; a weak D match, TRBD2 (6 bases). This sequence was found in an adult woman who had mild COVID-19 (a few samples of this study predate the infection). Cell type and time point are not known. In DNA form, the CDR3 reads TGTGCCAGCAGCCGTTATTCGGGGGTCGATACGCAGTATTTT. This translates into CASSRYSGVDTQYF.